A single sample is the source of the 17 T cell receptor beta chains below, sequenced in a study of post-analysis software for immune sequencing data (dated by TCRdb to the mid-2010s). Which antigens these TCRs recognize remains unknown. Receptor libraries were prepared by PCR. Sequencer: Illumina HiSeq 2500. Unique molecular identifiers were incorporated into TCR beta cDNA libraries to reduce PCR and sequencing biases. TCRdb's own reprocessing of the public reads used fastp at Q25 and MiXCR and kept productive beta chains. Rows merge per CDR3 protein into single entries with the most common DNA and genes. In this sample the table shows a few hundred thousand distinct CDR3 sequences, around a third of which occur a single time. The ten largest clones capture 4.5% to 7.5% of the sample. General conclusions and limits of the study: Patients showed significantly higher frequencies than controls for a handful of TRBV segments, among them TRBV5-6, TRBV5-1 and TRBV20-1.

Sequenced material: blood. These TCRs come from a girl younger than 18 with multiple sclerosis.

This clonotype occurred a few times. CDR3 amino acids: CASSESWVSSGNTIYF. The DNA for the CDR3 is TGCGCCAGCAGTGAGTCGTGGGTGAGCTCTGGAAACACCATATATTTT. The genes are TRBV10-2 and TRBJ1-3; D is ambiguous. Germline V gives CDR1 WSHSY, CDR2 SAAADI. The CDR3 spans 16 residues. V gave up 0 bases and J gave up 0 bases, with 9 bases separating them.

V and J are TRBV5-1 and TRBJ2-2, with 8 bases that match TRBD2. Germline values: CDR1 SGHRS, CDR2 YFSETQ. Trimming took 4 bases from V and 7 from J; bases not matched to a gene: 9. CDR3 length: 15 amino acids. The CDR3 protein is CASSPTSVNGGELFF. CDR3 nucleotide sequence: TGCGCCAGCAGCCCGACTAGCGTTAATGGCGGGGAGCTGTTTTTT.

V usage is TRBV20-1 and J usage is TRBJ1-2; D possibly corresponds to TRBD1 (6 bases). The germline V gene has CDR1 DFQATT and CDR2 SNEGSKA (reference sequence). This CDR3 spans 11 amino acids. The CDR3 spells CSAGGATGYTF. The DNA for the CDR3 is TGCAGCGCGGGGGGGGCAACTGGCTACACCTTC.

This chain uses TRBV20-1 with TRBJ2-5, with D perhaps assigned TRBD1 or TRBD2 (5 bases each). From germline, CDR1 is DFQATT and CDR2 SNEGSKA (reference sequence). Trimming removed 4 bases at V and 3 bases at J, with 9 bases between. This CDR3 spans 12 amino acids. This CDR3 is CSAIGGEETQYF. The CDR3, as DNA: TGCAGTGCTATTGGGGGAGAAGAGACCCAGTACTTC.

The rearrangement joins TRBV3-1 to TRBJ2-5; tentatively, D is TRBD1 (5 bases). CDR1 is LGHDT, CDR2 YNNKEL, per germline (reference sequence). Trimming left V 0 bases short and J 0 bases short, with 14 bases between. The CDR3 sequence is 17 residues long. CDR3 in DNA: TGTGCCAGCAGCCAAGATCGTGGTGGGGCTTACCAAGAGACCCAGTACTTC. It yields the protein CASSQDRGGAYQETQYF.

This clonotype came up a few times. This chain connects TRBV29-1 to TRBJ2-3; 8 nucleotides align to TRBD1. This CDR3 region has 14 residues. The ends lost 4 bases at V and 4 bases at J; junction bases unmatched: 7. The germline gives CDR1 SQVTM, CDR2 ANQGSEA. The CDR3 loop reads CSVGAGGKADTQYF. In nucleotides, the CDR3 is TGCAGCGTTGGAGCAGGGGGCAAAGCAGATACGCAGTATTTT.

The chain joins TRBV9 to TRBJ1-2; 7 bases are shared with TRBD1. V gave up 5 bases and J gave up 7 bases; unmatched junction bases: 11. CDR1 and CDR2 from the germline V gene are SGDLS and YYNGEE. The CDR3 runs 14 residues. The CDR3 DNA follows: TGTGCCAGCAGTCGGGACAGTACCCCTGGTGGCTACACCTTC. It yields the protein CASSRDSTPGGYTF. The full variable domain, completed using reference TRBV9 and TRBJ1-2, is DSGVTQTPKHLITATGQRVTLRCSPRSGDLSVYWYQQSLDQGLQFLIQYYNGEERAKGNILERFSAQQFPDLHSELNLSSLELGDSALYFCASSRDSTPGGYTFGSGTRLTVV.

The chain couples TRBV7-9 to TRBJ2-5, with TRBD2 matching over 11 bases. CDR3 size: 16 residues. Trimming took 4 bases from V and 11 from J; bases not matched to a gene: 15. Germline CDR1 is SEHNR and CDR2 is FQNEAQ (reference sequence). The CDR3 sequence: CASSSSGTSGANEQYF. The CDR3 bases are TGTGCCAGCAGCTCCTCCGGGACTAGCGGTGCAAATGAGCAGTACTTC.

V usage is TRBV5-1 and J usage is TRBJ1-5; 9 nucleotides align to TRBD1. This CDR3 has 14 residues. CDR1 is SGHRS, CDR2 YFSETQ, per germline. V was pared by 3 bases and J by 6 bases, with 4 bases of the junction left unmatched. The CDR3 here is CASSSGTGTQPQHF. Written as DNA, the CDR3 is TGCGCCAGCAGCTCAGGGACAGGGACTCAGCCCCAGCATTTT.

This clonotype showed up just a few times. The chain joins TRBV5-1 to TRBJ2-7; D call uncertain. Deletions cut 0 bases from V and 5 bases from J, with 12 bases between. Germline CDR1 is SGHRS and CDR2 is YFSETQ. The CDR3 is 14 residues long. The CDR3 loop reads CASSLEGFRHEQYF. The CDR3, as DNA: TGCGCCAGCAGCTTGGAGGGCTTTCGACACGAGCAGTACTTC.

This clonotype was counted a single time. The chain recombines TRBV5-8 with TRBJ2-1; 13 bases are a match to TRBD2. J gave up 6 bases and V 6 bases, and 12 bases lay outside the gene matches. The CDR3 is 17 amino acids. CDR1 SGHTS and CDR2 YDEGEE come from the germline V gene. This CDR3 reads CASTMPGLAGAVNEQFF. As DNA, the CDR3 is TGTGCCAGCACCATGCCCGGACTAGCGGGGGCGGTCAATGAGCAGTTCTTC.

The table lists this clonotype with many counts. The rearrangement links TRBV7-3 to TRBJ2-1; 14 bases align to TRBD2. This CDR3 has 15 amino acids. Germline V gene data show CDR1 as SGHTA and CDR2 as FQGTGA. The V gene end was trimmed by 5 bases and the J gene end by 7 bases; junction bases not matched to a gene: 4. The CDR3 loop is CASSPRLAGGNEQFF. The DNA for the CDR3 is TGTGCCAGCAGCCCAAGACTAGCGGGGGGGAATGAGCAGTTCTTC.

This clonotype was counted a few times. The chain employs TRBV20-1 and TRBJ2-5; 8 bases agree with TRBD2. This CDR3 comprises 16 residues. Germline loops: CDR1 DFQATT, CDR2 SNEGSKA (reference sequence). Germline trimming cut 0 bases from V and 5 bases from J; bases unmatched to any gene: 11. The CDR3 reads CSARDAAGGRRETQYF. As DNA, the CDR3 is TGCAGTGCTAGAGATGCGGCGGGGGGCCGGCGCGAGACCCAGTACTTC.

There are a few counts of this clonotype. The chain joins TRBV5-1 to TRBJ2-6, with 7 bases that match TRBD1. Trimming at V came to 4 bases and at J to 0 bases, leaving 4 bases not matched to a gene. Germline assignment: CDR1 SGHRS and CDR2 YFSETQ. The CDR3 is 16 residues long. The DNA of the CDR3 is TGCGCCAGCAGCCCGTGGGACAGCTCTGGGGCCAACGTCCTGACTTTC. Translated, it gives CASSPWDSSGANVLTF.

V usage is TRBV28 and J usage is TRBJ2-3; weak D call: TRBD2 (5 bases). Germline V gene lookup returns CDR1 MDHEN and CDR2 SYDVKM. With 9 bases removed from V and 0 bases from J, the gap between germline ends came to 13 bases. The CDR3 covers 14 residues. The CDR3 loop reads CASREGPSTDTQYF. The CDR3 nucleotides are TGTGCCAGTCGAGAGGGTCCTAGCACAGATACGCAGTATTTT.

This clonotype was counted at least ten times. This sequence joins TRBV5-1 and TRBJ2-3; 8 positions agree with TRBD2. Germline V CDR1 and CDR2: SGHRS, YFSETQ. This CDR3 has 16 residues. V lost 0 bases and J lost 1; bases outside the gene matches: 4. The CDR3 DNA sequence: TGCGCCAGCAGCTTGGCCAGCGGGGGACGCACAGATACGCAGTATTTT. This sequence encodes CASSLASGGRTDTQYF.

This clonotype has a count of ten or more. The chain has TRBV20-1 and TRBJ2-1; D is perhaps TRBD2 (6 bases). V was shortened by 3 bases and J by 5 bases, with 11 bases between the two germline ends. The CDR3 totals 13 residues. Germline values: CDR1 DFQATT, CDR2 SNEGSKA (reference sequence). CDR3 DNA: TGCAGTGCTAGTGGGGACTGGCACAATGAGCAGTTCTTC. Translated, it gives CSASGDWHNEQFF.